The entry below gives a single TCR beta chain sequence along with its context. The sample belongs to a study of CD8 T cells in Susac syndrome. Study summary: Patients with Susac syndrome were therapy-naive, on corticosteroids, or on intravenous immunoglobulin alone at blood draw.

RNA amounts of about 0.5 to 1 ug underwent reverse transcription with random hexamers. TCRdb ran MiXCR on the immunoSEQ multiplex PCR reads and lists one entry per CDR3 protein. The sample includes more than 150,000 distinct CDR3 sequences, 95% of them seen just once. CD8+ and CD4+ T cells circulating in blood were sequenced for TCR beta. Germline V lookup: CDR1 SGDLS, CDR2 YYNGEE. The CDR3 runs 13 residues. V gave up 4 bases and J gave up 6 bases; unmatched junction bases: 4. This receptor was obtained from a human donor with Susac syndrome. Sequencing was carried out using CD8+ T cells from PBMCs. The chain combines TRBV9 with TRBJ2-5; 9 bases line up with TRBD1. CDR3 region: CASSNTGGQTQYF. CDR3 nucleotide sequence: TGTGCCAGCAGCAACACAGGGGGCCAGACCCAGTACTTC.